This T cell receptor beta chain emerged from a study of T cell responses to AZD1222 COVID-19 vaccine. TCRdb's copy holds only in-frame clones and misses some; the assay was immunoSEQ multiplex PCR. This table has under 150,000 clones, approximately 90% appearing once. V lost 5 bases to trimming and J lost 5 bases; unmatched junction nucleotides: 9. CDR1 and CDR2 from the germline V gene are LGHDT and YNNKEL (reference sequence). The length of the CDR3 is 17 residues. The rearrangement joins TRBV3-1 (or the pseudogene TRBV3-2) to TRBJ2-6; 10 positions match TRBD1. The origin of this receptor is an adult in good health. This specimen consisted of peripheral blood, obtained on day 0 of AZD1222 vaccination. This CDR3 is CASSASGTGAWANVLTF. CDR3 nucleotide sequence: TGTGCCAGCAGCGCTTCCGGGACAGGGGCCTGGGCCAACGTCCTGACTTTC.